Each of the 4 T cell receptor beta chains below was sequenced from the same sample in a study of blood T cell repertoires in COVID-19. TCRdb's table, derived via immunoSEQ multiplex PCR, lists solely in-frame clones and lacks some. This table holds about 200,000 clones, 92% found once. The specimen sequenced was peripheral blood. The receptors shown here come from a man between 60 and 75 years old with COVID-19, enrolled during active disease.

This chain uses TRBV6-5 with TRBJ2-7; TRBD2 agrees at 7 bases. Germline CDR1 reads MNHEY; CDR2 reads SVGAGI. CDR3 length: 15 residues. The V segment lost 0 bases and the J segment 4 bases; nucleotides outside the gene matches: 6. The CDR3 is CASSYSDLRGYEQYF. The CDR3 nucleotides read TGTGCCAGCAGTTACTCCGACTTGCGGGGGTACGAGCAGTACTTC.

V usage is TRBV7-9 and J usage is TRBJ2-3, with a possible D match to TRBD1 (6 bases). Trimming shortened V by 4 bases and J by 3 bases, and 20 bases separated the two germline ends. Looked up from germline, CDR1 is SEHNR and CDR2 is FQNEAQ (reference sequence). This CDR3 is built from 17 residues. CDR3 nucleotides: TGTGCCAGCAGCTCTCTCGTACAGGGACATGGGACAGATACGCAGTATTTT. Translating it yields CASSSLVQGHGTDTQYF.

The genes are TRBV19 and TRBJ1-2; the match to TRBD1 covers 7 bases. CDR3 size: 15 residues. Germline trimming cut 4 bases from V and 4 bases from J; bases unmatched to any gene: 9. Germline CDR1 is LNHDA and CDR2 is SQIVND (reference sequence). CDR3 residues: CASSKTGIEGYGYTF. In nucleotides, the CDR3 is TGTGCCAGTAGTAAGACAGGGATCGAGGGCTATGGCTACACCTTC.

This clone was recorded once. V is TRBV5-4 and J is TRBJ1-6; 7 bases line up with TRBD1. The germline V gene encodes CDR1 SGHNT and CDR2 YYREEE (reference sequence). The CDR3 is made up of 16 amino acids. With V trimmed by 4 bases and J by 6 bases, 10 bases remained unmatched. CDR3 sequence (DNA): TGTGCCAGCAGCACCTCACAGGGGTCTAGTAATTCACCCCTCCACTTT. It translates to CASSTSQGSSNSPLHF. The full variable domain, with the rest looked up from reference TRBV5-4 and TRBJ1-6, is ETGVTQSPTHLIKTRGQQVTLRCSSQSGHNTVSWYQQALGQGPQFIFQYYREEENGRGNFPPRFSGLQFPNYSSELNVNALELDDSALYLCASSTSQGSSNSPLHFGNGTRLTVT.